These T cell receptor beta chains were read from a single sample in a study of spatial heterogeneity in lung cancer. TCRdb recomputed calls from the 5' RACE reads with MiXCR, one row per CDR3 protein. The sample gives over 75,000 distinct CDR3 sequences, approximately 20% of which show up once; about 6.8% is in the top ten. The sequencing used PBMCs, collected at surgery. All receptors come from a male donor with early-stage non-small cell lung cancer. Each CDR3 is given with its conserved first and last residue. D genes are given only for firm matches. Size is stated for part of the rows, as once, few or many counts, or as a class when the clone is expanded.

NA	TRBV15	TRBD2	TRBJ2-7	TGTGCCACCAGCAACGGACTAGCGGGAGTCCCAGACGAGCAGTACTTC	CATSNGLAGVPDEQYF
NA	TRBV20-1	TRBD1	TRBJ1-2	TGCAGTGCTAGCGACAGGGGGGTTAACTATGGCTACACCTTC	CSASDRGVNYGYTF
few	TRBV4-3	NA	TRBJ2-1	TGCGCCAGCAGCCAAGAGCACGCGACCTACAATGAGCAGTTCTTC	CASSQEHATYNEQFF
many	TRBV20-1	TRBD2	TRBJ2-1	TGCAGTGCTAGGCCCCAGCTAGCGGGAGGCTCTAATGAGCAGTTCTTC	CSARPQLAGGSNEQFF
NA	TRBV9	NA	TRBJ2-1	TGTGCCAGCAGCGGGAGAACTTACAATGAGCAGTTCTTC	CASSGRTYNEQFF
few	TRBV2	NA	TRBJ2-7	TGTGCCAGCAGGTGGACGGTCTCCTACGAGCAGTACTTC	CASRWTVSYEQYF
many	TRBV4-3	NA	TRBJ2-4	TGCGCCAGCAGCCAATTAGGGGCCAAAAACATTCAGTACTTC	CASSQLGAKNIQYF
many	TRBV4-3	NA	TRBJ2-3	TGCGCCAGCAGCCAAGATAGGGACACCCGCTACCTCACAGATACGCAGTATTTT	CASSQDRDTRYLTDTQYF
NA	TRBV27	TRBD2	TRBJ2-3	TGTGCCAGCAGTACGACTAGCGGAACAATCACAGATACGCAGTATTTT	CASSTTSGTITDTQYF
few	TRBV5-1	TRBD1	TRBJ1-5	TGCGCCAGCAGCGCAACAGGGGATCAGCCCCAGCATTTT	CASSATGDQPQHF
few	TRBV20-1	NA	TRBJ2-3	TGCAGTGCTAGAGATATGGGAGAGAGGGGAAACACAGATACGCAGTATTTT	CSARDMGERGNTDTQYF
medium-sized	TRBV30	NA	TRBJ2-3	TGTGCCTGGAGTTTTAGCACAGATACGCAGTATTTT	CAWSFSTDTQYF
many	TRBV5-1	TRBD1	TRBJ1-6	TGCGCCAGCAGCCCACAGGGGACGGGTTCACCCCTCCACTTT	CASSPQGTGSPLHF